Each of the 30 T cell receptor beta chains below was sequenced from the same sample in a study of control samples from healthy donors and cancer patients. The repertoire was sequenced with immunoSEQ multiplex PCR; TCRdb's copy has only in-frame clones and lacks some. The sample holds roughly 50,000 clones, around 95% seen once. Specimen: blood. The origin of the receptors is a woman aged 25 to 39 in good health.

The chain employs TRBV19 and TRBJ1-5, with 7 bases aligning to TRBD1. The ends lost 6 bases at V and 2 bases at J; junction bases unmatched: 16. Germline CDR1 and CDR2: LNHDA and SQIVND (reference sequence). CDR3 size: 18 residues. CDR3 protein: CASSSQTGLGAGNQPQHF. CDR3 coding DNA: TGTGCCAGTAGCAGCCAGACAGGGCTCGGTGCGGGCAATCAGCCCCAGCATTTT.

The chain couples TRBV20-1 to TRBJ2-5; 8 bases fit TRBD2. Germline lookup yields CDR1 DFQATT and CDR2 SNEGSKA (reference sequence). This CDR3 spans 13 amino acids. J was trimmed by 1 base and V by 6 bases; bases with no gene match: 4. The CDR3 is CSASTSGQETQYF. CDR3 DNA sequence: TGCAGTGCCAGTACTAGCGGCCAAGAGACCCAGTACTTC.

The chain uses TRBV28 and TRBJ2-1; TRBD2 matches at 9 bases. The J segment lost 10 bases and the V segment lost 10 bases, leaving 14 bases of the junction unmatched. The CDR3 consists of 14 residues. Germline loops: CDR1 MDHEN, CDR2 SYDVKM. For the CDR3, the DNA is TGTGCCACCGTAACCGCCGGGACTAGCATGGAGCAGTTCTTC. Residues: CATVTAGTSMEQFF.

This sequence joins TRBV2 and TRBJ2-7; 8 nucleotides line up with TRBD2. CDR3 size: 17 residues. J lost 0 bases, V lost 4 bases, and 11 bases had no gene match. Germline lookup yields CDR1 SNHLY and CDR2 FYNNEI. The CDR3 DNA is TGTGCCAGCAGTGTGCCTAGCGGGTTCGCACACTCCTACGAGCAGTACTTC. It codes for CASSVPSGFAHSYEQYF.

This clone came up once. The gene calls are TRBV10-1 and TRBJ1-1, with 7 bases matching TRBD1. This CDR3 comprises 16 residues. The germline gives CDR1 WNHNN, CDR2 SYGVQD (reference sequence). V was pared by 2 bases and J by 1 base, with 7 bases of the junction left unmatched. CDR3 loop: CASSEVAGGSNTEAFF. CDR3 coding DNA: TGCGCCAGCAGTGAGGTTGCAGGGGGTTCGAACACTGAAGCTTTCTTT.

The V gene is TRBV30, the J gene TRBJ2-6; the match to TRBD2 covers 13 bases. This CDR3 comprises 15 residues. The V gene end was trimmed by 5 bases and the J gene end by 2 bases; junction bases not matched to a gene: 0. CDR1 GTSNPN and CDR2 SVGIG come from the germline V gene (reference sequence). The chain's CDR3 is CAWGLAGAGANVLTF. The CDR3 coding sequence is TGTGCCTGGGGACTAGCGGGAGCTGGGGCCAACGTCCTGACTTTC.

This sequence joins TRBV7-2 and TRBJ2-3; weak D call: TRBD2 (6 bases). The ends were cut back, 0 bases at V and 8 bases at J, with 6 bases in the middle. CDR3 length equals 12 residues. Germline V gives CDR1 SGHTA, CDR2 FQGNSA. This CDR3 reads CASSLARGTQYF. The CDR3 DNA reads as TGTGCCAGCAGCTTAGCGCGGGGTACGCAGTATTTT.

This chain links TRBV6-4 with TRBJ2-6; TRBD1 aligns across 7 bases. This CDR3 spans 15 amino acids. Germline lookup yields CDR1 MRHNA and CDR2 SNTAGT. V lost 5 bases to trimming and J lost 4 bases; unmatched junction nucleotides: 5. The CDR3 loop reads CASSPQGDGANVLTF. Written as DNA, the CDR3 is TGTGCCAGCAGTCCTCAGGGGGACGGGGCCAACGTCCTGACTTTC.

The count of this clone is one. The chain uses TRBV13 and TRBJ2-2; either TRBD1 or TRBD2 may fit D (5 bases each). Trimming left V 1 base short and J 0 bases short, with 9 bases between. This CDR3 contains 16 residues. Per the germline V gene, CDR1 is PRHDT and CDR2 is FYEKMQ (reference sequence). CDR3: CASSLARGSNTGELFF. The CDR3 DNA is TGTGCCAGCAGCTTAGCGAGGGGATCGAACACCGGGGAGCTGTTTTTT.

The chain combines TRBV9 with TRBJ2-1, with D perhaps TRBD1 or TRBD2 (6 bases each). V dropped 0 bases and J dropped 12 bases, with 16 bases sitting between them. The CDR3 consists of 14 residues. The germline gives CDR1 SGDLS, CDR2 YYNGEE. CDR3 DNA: TGTGCCAGCAGCGTAGACGGGGGCCTAACGGGGCAGTTCTTC. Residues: CASSVDGGLTGQFF.

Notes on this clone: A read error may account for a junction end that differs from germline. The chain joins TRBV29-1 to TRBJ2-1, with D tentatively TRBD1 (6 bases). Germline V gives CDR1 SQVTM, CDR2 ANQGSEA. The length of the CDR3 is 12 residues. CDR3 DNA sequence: TGCAGCGTGGAAGGGGGATTTAGTGAGCAGTTCTTC. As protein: CSVEGGFSEQFF.

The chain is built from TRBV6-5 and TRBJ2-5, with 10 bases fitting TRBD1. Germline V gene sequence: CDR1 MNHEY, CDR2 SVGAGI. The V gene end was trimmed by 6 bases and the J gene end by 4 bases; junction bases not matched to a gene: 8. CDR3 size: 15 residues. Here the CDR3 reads CASRAGTGEVETQYF. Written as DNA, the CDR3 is TGTGCCAGCAGAGCCGGGACAGGGGAGGTAGAGACCCAGTACTTC.

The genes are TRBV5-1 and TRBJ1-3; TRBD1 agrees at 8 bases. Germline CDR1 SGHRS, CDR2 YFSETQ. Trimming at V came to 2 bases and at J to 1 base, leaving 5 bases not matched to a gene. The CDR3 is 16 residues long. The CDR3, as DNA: TGCGCCAGCAGCTTAAAGACAGGGGAATCTGGAAACACCATATATTTT. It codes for CASSLKTGESGNTIYF. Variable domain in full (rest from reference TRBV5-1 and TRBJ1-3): KAGVTQTPRYLIKTRGQQVTLSCSPISGHRSVSWYQQTPGQGLQFLFEYFSETQRNKGNFPGRFSGRQFSNSRSEMNVSTLELGDSALYLCASSLKTGESGNTIYFGEGSWLTVV.

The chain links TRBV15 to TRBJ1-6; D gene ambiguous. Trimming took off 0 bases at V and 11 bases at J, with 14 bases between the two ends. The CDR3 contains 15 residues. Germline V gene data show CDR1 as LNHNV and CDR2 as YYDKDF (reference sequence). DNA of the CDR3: TGTGCCACCAGCAGAGAGGGCGGCGGAGTGGCACCCCTCCACTTT. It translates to CATSREGGGVAPLHF.

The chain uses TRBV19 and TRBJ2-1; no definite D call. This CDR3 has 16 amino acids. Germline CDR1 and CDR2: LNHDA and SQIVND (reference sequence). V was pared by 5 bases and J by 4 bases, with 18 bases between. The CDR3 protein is CASSFYLSRRYNEQFF. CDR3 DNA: TGTGCCAGTAGTTTCTACCTAAGTCGGCGGTACAATGAGCAGTTCTTC.

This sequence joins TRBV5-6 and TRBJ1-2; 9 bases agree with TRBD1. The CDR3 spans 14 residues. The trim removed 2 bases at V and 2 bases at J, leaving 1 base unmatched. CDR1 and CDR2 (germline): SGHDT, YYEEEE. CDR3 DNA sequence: TGTGCCAGCAGCTTAGGACAGGGGAACTATGGCTACACCTTC. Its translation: CASSLGQGNYGYTF.

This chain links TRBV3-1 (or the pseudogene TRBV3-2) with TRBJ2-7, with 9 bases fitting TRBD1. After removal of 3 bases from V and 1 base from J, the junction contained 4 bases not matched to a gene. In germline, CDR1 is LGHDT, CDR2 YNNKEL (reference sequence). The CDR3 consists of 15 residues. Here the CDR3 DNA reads TGTGCCAGCAGCCAGGGGACAGGGCGTTCCTACGAGCAGTACTTC. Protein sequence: CASSQGTGRSYEQYF.

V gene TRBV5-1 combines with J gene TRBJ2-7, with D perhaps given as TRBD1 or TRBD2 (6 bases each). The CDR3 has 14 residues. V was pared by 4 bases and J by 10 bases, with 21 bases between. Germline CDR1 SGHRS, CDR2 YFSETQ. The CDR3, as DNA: TGCGCCAGCAGCAGGGGGGAGACATCATTCAATCAGTACTTC. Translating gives CASSRGETSFNQYF.

CDR3 in DNA: TGTGCCAGCAGCCCCAGGGATTGGGGGGAGCTGTTTTTT. It encodes CASSPRDWGELFF. The rearrangement joins TRBV7-6 to TRBJ2-2; weak D call: TRBD1 (5 bases). The germline V gene encodes CDR1 SGHVS and CDR2 FNYEAQ. Deletions cut 5 bases from V and 8 bases from J, with 12 bases between. The CDR3 contains 13 residues.

CDR3 region: CASLLAGGPNEQFF. CDR3 sequence (DNA): TGTGCCAGCCTTCTGGCGGGAGGGCCCAATGAGCAGTTCTTC. The rearrangement joins TRBV6-5 to TRBJ2-1; 9 nucleotides agree with TRBD2. This CDR3 comprises 14 residues. Germline V gene data show CDR1 as MNHEY and CDR2 as SVGAGI. V dropped 8 bases and J dropped 6; count of bases not matched to a gene: 8.

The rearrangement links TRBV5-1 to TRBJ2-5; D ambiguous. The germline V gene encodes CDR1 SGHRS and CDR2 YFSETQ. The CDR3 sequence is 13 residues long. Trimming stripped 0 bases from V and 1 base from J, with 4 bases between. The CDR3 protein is CASSLVPQETQYF. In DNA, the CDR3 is TGCGCCAGCAGCTTGGTTCCCCAAGAGACCCAGTACTTC.

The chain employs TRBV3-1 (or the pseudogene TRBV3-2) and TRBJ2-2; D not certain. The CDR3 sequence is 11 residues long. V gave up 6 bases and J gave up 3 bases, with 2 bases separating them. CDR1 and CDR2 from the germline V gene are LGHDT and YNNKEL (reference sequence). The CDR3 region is CASRHTGELFF. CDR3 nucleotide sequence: TGTGCCAGCAGACACACCGGGGAGCTGTTTTTT.

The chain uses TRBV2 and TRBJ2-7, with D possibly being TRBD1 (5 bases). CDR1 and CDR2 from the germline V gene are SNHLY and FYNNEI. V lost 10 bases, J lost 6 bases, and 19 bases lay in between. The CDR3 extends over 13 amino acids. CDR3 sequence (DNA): TGTGCCACCCAGGAAGGGGTTTGGGCCGAGCAGTACTTC. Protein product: CATQEGVWAEQYF. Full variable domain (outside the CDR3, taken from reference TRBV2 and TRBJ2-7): EPEVTQTPSHQVTQMGQEVILRCVPISNHLYFYWYRQILGQKVEFLVSFYNNEISEKSEIFDDQFSVERPDGSNFTLKIRSTKLEDSAMYFCATQEGVWAEQYFGPGTRLTVT.

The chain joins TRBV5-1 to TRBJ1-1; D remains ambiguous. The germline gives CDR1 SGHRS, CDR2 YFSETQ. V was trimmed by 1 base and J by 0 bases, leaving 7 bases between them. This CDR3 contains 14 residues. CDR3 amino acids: CASSLLTVNTEAFF. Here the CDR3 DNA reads TGCGCCAGCAGCTTGCTCACAGTGAACACTGAAGCTTTCTTT.

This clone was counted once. CDR3 in DNA: TGTGCCAGCAGCCAAGGGACGAACACTGAAGCTTTCTTT. As protein: CASSQGTNTEAFF. The chain is built from TRBV7-3 and TRBJ1-1, with TRBD1 as a possible D gene (5 bases). Trimming removed 5 bases at V and 1 base at J, with 8 bases between. The CDR3 sequence is 13 residues long. Germline lookup yields CDR1 SGHTA and CDR2 FQGTGA.

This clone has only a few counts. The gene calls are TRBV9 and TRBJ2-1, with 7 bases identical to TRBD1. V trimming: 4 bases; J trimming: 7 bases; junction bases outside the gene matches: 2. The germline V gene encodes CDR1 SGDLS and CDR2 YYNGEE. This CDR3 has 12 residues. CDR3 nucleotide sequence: TGTGCCAGCAGCCCAGGGGGAAATGAGCAGTTCTTC. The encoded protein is CASSPGGNEQFF.

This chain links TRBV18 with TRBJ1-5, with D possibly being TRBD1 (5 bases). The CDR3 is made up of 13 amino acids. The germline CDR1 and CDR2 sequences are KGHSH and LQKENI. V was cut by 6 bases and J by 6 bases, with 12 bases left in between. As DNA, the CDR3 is TGTGCCAGCTCCGACAGTTATGTTCAGCCCCAGCATTTT. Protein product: CASSDSYVQPQHF.

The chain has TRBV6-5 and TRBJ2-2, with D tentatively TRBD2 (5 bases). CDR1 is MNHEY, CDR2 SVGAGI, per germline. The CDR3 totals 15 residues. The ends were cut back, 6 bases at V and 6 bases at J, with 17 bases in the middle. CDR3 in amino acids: CASSIRAEGSGELFF. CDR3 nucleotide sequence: TGTGCCAGCAGCATCAGAGCGGAAGGGTCCGGGGAGCTGTTTTTT.

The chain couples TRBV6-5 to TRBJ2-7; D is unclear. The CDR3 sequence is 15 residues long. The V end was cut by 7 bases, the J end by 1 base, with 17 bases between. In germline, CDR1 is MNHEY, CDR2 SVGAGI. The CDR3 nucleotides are TGTGCCAGCATCGAAGAGGAGTCTGGATCCTACGAGCAGTACTTC. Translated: CASIEEESGSYEQYF.

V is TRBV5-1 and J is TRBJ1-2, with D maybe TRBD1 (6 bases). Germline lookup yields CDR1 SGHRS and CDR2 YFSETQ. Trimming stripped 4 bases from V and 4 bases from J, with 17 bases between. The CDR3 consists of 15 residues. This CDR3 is CASSLSNGGPYGYTF. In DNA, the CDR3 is TGCGCCAGCAGCCTTTCAAATGGGGGCCCCTATGGCTACACCTTC.